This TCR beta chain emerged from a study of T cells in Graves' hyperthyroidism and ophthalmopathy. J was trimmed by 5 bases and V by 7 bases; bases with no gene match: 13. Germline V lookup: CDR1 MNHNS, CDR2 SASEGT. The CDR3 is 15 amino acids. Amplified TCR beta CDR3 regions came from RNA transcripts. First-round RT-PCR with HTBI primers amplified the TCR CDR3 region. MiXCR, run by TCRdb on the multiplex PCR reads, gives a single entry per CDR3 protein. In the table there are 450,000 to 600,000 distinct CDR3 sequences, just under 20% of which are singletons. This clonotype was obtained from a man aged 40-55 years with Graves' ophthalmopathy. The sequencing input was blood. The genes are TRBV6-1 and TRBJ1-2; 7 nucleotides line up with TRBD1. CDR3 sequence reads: CASNPQGGGGYGYTF. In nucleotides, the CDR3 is TGTGCCAGCAACCCCCAGGGGGGAGGAGGGTATGGCTACACCTTC.